This paragraph reports one TCR beta chain. Cohort 3 recovered donors had two negative PCRs, clearance, or symptom resolution. This sample was included in a study of blood T cell repertoires in COVID-19. Study-wide context: Acute-phase and convalescent COVID-19 samples originated in the United States, Italy and Spain. T cells, B-cell-depleted T cells, or PBMCs supplied cDNA or gDNA.

Source study methods: Reference gene primer amplification in the assay estimated nucleated cell counts. Some clones are missing from TCRdb's copy, which holds only in-frame ones; the method was immunoSEQ multiplex PCR. Clone size and the V and J calls come from that table; the DNA yielded D and trimming. The sample consists of 250,000 to 350,000 clones, approximately 87% of them appearing once. Sequencing was done on a sample of PBMCs or T cells enriched from blood (not recorded which). The source is a woman in her twenties or thirties who had recovered from COVID-19.

CDR3 protein: CASSEGPPDEQYF. The CDR3 DNA is TGTGCCAGCAGCGAGGGTCCGCCGGACGAGCAGTACTTC. The gene calls are TRBV5-4 and TRBJ2-7, with a tentative D call TRBD2 (5 bases). CDR1 SGHNT and CDR2 YYREEE come from the germline V gene (reference sequence). This CDR3 comprises 13 residues. V was clipped by 4 bases and J by 5 bases, with 13 bases between them.